This section outlines one TCR beta chain sequence together with its context. This specimen comes from a study of blood T cell repertoires in COVID-19. Only in-frame clones appear in the TCRdb table, and some are missing; sequencing was by immunoSEQ multiplex PCR. The profile shows fewer than 350,000 clones, around 85% of them singletons. Germline V gives CDR1 SGHVS, CDR2 FQNEAQ. This CDR3 spans 16 amino acids. The V end lost 2 bases, the J end lost 7 bases, and 18 bases lay between the germline ends. This TCR came from a woman between 45 and 65 years old who had recovered from COVID-19. The gene calls are TRBV7-8 and TRBJ1-5; unclear D gene. The material sequenced was PBMCs or T cells enriched from blood (not recorded which). The chain's CDR3 is CASSLNRSPGRQPQHF. The CDR3 DNA follows: TGTGCCAGCAGCTTAAATCGCTCCCCTGGGAGGCAGCCCCAGCATTTT. The entire variable domain, with the rest obtained from reference TRBV7-8 and TRBJ1-5, is as follows: GAGVSQSPRYKVAKRGQDVALRCDPISGHVSLFWYQQALGQGPEFLTYFQNEAQLDKSGLPSDRFFAERPEGSVSTLKIQRTQQEDSAVYLCASSLNRSPGRQPQHFGDGTRLSIL.